The clone carrying this T cell receptor beta chain turned up a few times. The source material, RNA transcripts, was used to amplify TCR beta CDR3 regions. The study used the HTBI primer set for a first-round RT-PCR of the TCR CDR3. TCRdb passed the multiplex PCR reads through MiXCR, listing each CDR3 protein once. The sample has a few hundred thousand distinct CDR3 sequences, roughly 18% seen once. Patients with uncontrolled infections, other autoimmune diseases, pregnancy or lactation were excluded. V lost 5 bases, J lost 5 bases, and 17 bases lay in between. Germline CDR1 SNHLY, CDR2 FYNNEI. The CDR3 is 15 amino acids. The sample is drawn from a study of T cells in Graves' hyperthyroidism and ophthalmopathy.

The specimen sequenced was blood. The J gene is TRBJ2-3, the V gene TRBV2, with D tentatively TRBD1 (5 bases). This sequence was found in a woman aged 50 to 60 with Graves' hyperthyroidism. For the CDR3, the DNA is TGTGCCAGCAGTCCAGACTCCTTAAGGGGAGATACGCAGTATTTT. Its translation: CASSPDSLRGDTQYF.